This TCR beta chain was sequenced for a study of response to subunit inactivated influenza vaccine. This clonotype was counted a few times. TCRdb re-derived calls from the RT-PCR reads in MiXCR, one entry per CDR3 protein. The profile shows a few hundred thousand distinct CDR3 sequences, approximately 14% of them singletons. CDR3 length equals 15 residues. Trimming cost V 7 bases and J 3 bases; bases outside gene matches: 7. This rearrangement joins TRBV12-3 or TRBV12-4 to TRBJ2-1; 9 bases are a match to TRBD1. The sample was PBMCs from blood, taken about 12 days after vaccination. This TCR was recovered from a middle-aged man who received an inactivated influenza vaccine. The CDR3 here is CASTWGQGVYNEQFF. The CDR3 coding sequence is TGTGCCAGCACCTGGGGACAGGGTGTCTACAATGAGCAGTTCTTC.